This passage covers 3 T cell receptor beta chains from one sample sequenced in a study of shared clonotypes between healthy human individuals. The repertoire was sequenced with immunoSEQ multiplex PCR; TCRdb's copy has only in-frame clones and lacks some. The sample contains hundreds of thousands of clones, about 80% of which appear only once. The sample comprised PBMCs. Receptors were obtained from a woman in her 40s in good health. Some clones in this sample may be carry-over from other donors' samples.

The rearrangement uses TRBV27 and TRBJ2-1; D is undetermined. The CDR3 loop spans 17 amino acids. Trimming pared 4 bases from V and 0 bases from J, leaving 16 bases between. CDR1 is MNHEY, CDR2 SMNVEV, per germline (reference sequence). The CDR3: CASSYSRPAGSYNEQFF. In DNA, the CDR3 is TGTGCCAGCAGTTACTCTCGGCCAGCCGGCTCCTACAATGAGCAGTTCTTC.

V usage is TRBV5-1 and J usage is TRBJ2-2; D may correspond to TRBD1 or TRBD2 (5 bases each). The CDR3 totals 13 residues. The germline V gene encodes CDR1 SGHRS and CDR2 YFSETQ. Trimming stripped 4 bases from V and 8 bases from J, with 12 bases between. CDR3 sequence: CASSLGTAGELFF. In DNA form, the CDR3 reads TGCGCCAGCAGCCTAGGGACCGCAGGGGAGCTGTTTTTT. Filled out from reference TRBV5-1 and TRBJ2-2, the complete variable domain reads KAGVTQTPRYLIKTRGQQVTLSCSPISGHRSVSWYQQTPGQGLQFLFEYFSETQRNKGNFPGRFSGRQFSNSRSEMNVSTLELGDSALYLCASSLGTAGELFFGEGSRLTVL.

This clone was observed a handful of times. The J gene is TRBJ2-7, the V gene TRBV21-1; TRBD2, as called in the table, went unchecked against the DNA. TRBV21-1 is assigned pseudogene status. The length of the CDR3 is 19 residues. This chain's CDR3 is CASSKGSSSGRRLSYEQYF. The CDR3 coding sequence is TGTGCCAGCAGCAAAGGAAGTTCTAGCGGGAGGAGGCTCTCCTACGAGCAGTACTTC.